Listed here are 24 T cell receptor beta chains from one sample, sequenced in a study of control samples from healthy donors and cancer patients. Profiled with immunoSEQ multiplex PCR; TCRdb holds only in-frame clones, not every one. The repertoire holds around 120,000 clones, with 93% as singletons. Sequencing input: blood. The origin of the receptors is a man under 40 in good health.

The CDR3 sequence: CASSTGNTEAFF. The CDR3 region has the DNA TGCGCCAGCAGCACGGGGAACACTGAAGCTTTCTTT. The V gene is TRBV5-1, the J gene TRBJ1-1; D unresolved. Germline loops: CDR1 SGHRS, CDR2 YFSETQ. Trimming pared 4 bases from V and 1 base from J, leaving 5 bases between. This CDR3 is built from 12 residues.

The chain recombines TRBV7-8 with TRBJ2-1; 14 nucleotides line up with TRBD2. The J segment lost 0 bases and the V segment lost 4 bases, leaving 8 bases of the junction unmatched. This CDR3 comprises 19 residues. The germline CDR1 and CDR2 sequences are SGHVS and FQNEAQ. CDR3 in DNA: TGTGCCAGCAGCTCACCTGGGACTAGCGGGGGCCTCTCCTACAATGAGCAGTTCTTC. This sequence encodes CASSSPGTSGGLSYNEQFF.

The chain links TRBV19 to TRBJ2-1; 11 bases are shared with TRBD2. The CDR3 sequence is 14 residues long. V lost 3 bases and J lost 7; bases outside the gene matches: 2. Germline CDR1 and CDR2: LNHDA and SQIVND (reference sequence). CDR3 nucleotide sequence: TGTGCCAGTAGTATTGCTAGCGGGGGGAATGAGCAGTTCTTC. Translation gives CASSIASGGNEQFF. The variable domain in full, with the rest retrieved from reference TRBV19 and TRBJ2-1, is DGGITQSPKYLFRKEGQNVTLSCEQNLNHDAMYWYRQDPGQGLRLIYYSQIVNDFQKGDIAEGYSVSREKKESFPLTVTSAQKNPTAFYLCASSIASGGNEQFFGPGTRLTVL.

The CDR3 loop is CASSPGQGASEAFF. Written as DNA, the CDR3 is TGTGCCAGTAGTCCGGGACAGGGCGCGAGTGAAGCTTTCTTT. The chain employs TRBV19 and TRBJ1-1; TRBD1 aligns across 9 bases. V gave up 5 bases and J gave up 7 bases; unmatched junction bases: 8. Germline-derived CDR1 and CDR2 are LNHDA and SQIVND (reference sequence). The CDR3 loop spans 14 amino acids.

The chain couples TRBV27 to TRBJ2-3, with D perhaps assigned TRBD1 or TRBD2 (5 bases each). Germline V gene sequence: CDR1 MNHEY, CDR2 SMNVEV (reference sequence). The CDR3 has 16 amino acids. V lost 3 bases to trimming and J lost 1 base, with 14 bases between them. DNA of the CDR3: TGTGCCAGCAGTTTTTCCTTGGGGGTGGGCACAGATACGCAGTATTTT. Encoded protein: CASSFSLGVGTDTQYF.

V and J are TRBV9 and TRBJ2-2; 9 bases map to TRBD2. The V gene end was trimmed by 0 bases and the J gene end by 8 bases; junction bases not matched to a gene: 5. Germline V lookup: CDR1 SGDLS, CDR2 YYNGEE. CDR3 size: 15 residues. The CDR3 DNA follows: TGTGCCAGCAGCGTAGTAGCGGGGGCCCTAGGGGAGCTGTTTTTT. Its protein product is CASSVVAGALGELFF.

The rearrangement uses TRBV6-2 or TRBV6-3 and TRBJ1-5; no clear D gene. Trimming pared 2 bases from V and 5 bases from J, leaving 4 bases between. The germline CDR1 and CDR2 sequences are MNHEY and SVGEGT. CDR3 length equals 12 residues. CDR3 residues: CASSYGYQPQHF. The CDR3 DNA follows: TGTGCCAGCAGTTACGGTTATCAGCCCCAGCATTTT.

This clone has just a few counts. V gene TRBV28 combines with J gene TRBJ1-1; D possibly corresponds to TRBD1 (6 bases). V was clipped by 10 bases and J by 1 base, with 7 bases between them. Per the germline V gene, CDR1 is MDHEN and CDR2 is SYDVKM. The CDR3 contains 11 residues. The DNA of the CDR3 is TGTGCCACCAGGGGGAACACTGAAGCTTTCTTT. Its protein product is CATRGNTEAFF.

The chain links TRBV19 to TRBJ1-1; D gene unclear. V was shortened by 6 bases and J by 5 bases, with 13 bases between the two germline ends. The CDR3 extends over 13 amino acids. Germline V CDR1 and CDR2: LNHDA, SQIVND (reference sequence). In DNA form, the CDR3 reads TGTGCCAGTAGCCTAAAGGCGGGAACTGAAGCTTTCTTT. This gives the protein CASSLKAGTEAFF.

V usage is TRBV9 and J usage is TRBJ1-5; D is ambiguous. The V gene lost 0 bases and the J gene lost 0 bases, with 7 bases spanning the gap. Germline-derived CDR1 and CDR2 are SGDLS and YYNGEE. The CDR3 length is 15 residues. CDR3 sequence reads: CASSVAAGSNQPQHF. The CDR3 DNA reads as TGTGCCAGCAGCGTAGCAGCAGGTAGCAATCAGCCCCAGCATTTT.

The J gene is TRBJ2-5, the V gene TRBV1; the table's TRBD1 call for D was not verified on the DNA. TRBV1 has pseudogene status. The CDR3 sequence is 15 residues long. The CDR3 region is CTSSQGALTQETQYF. For the CDR3, the DNA is TGCACCAGCAGCCAGGGGGCCTTAACCCAAGAGACCCAGTACTTC.

The rearrangement uses TRBV7-2 and TRBJ2-3; the D gene could be TRBD1 or TRBD2 (7 bases each). CDR3 size: 17 residues. The V and J ends lost 2 bases and 4 bases respectively, with 19 bases between them. The germline V gene encodes CDR1 SGHTA and CDR2 FQGNSA. Written as DNA, the CDR3 is TGTGCCAGCAGCTTAATTATCCCCCAGGGGGGGCCAGATACGCAGTATTTT. This codes for CASSLIIPQGGPDTQYF.

This clone was picked up one time. The rearrangement links TRBV24-1 to TRBJ1-2, with 7 bases aligning to TRBD1. This CDR3 has 15 amino acids. CDR1 KGHDR and CDR2 SFDVKD come from the germline V gene. V lost 6 bases to trimming and J lost 1 base; unmatched junction nucleotides: 7. The CDR3 DNA reads as TGTGCCACCAGTCACTTCACAGGGGTTAACTATGGCTACACCTTC. As protein: CATSHFTGVNYGYTF.

Remarks on this clone: Different DNA sequences within this sample yield the same CDR3. The V gene is TRBV5-1, the J gene TRBJ1-3, with D perhaps TRBD1 (5 bases). The germline CDR1 and CDR2 sequences are SGHRS and YFSETQ. V lost 2 bases, J lost 3 bases, and 12 bases lay in between. The CDR3 totals 15 residues. CDR3 sequence: CASSLVGALGNTIYF. The CDR3 DNA follows: TGCGCCAGCAGCTTAGTCGGGGCTCTTGGAAACACCATATATTTT.

In this sample, this clone turned up once. V gene TRBV6-5 combines with J gene TRBJ2-2, with a weak D call TRBD1 (5 bases). This CDR3 is 16 amino acids long. Germline CDR1 MNHEY, CDR2 SVGAGI. The V gene lost 2 bases and the J gene lost 5 bases, with 15 bases spanning the gap. The CDR3 is CASSYGAPGRTGELFF. The CDR3 bases are TGTGCCAGCAGTTACGGGGCCCCAGGGCGGACCGGGGAGCTGTTTTTT.

This rearrangement joins TRBV7-3 to TRBJ2-6, with TRBD2 as a possible D gene (5 bases). Germline values: CDR1 SGHTA, CDR2 FQGTGA. The V gene lost 5 bases and the J gene lost 0 bases, with 11 bases spanning the gap. The CDR3 totals 16 residues. CDR3 amino acids: CASSPRGSSGANVLTF. The CDR3 DNA reads as TGTGCCAGCAGCCCCCGGGGAAGCTCTGGGGCCAACGTCCTGACTTTC. The full variable domain, its missing parts supplied by reference TRBV7-3 and TRBJ2-6, is GAGVSQTPSNKVTEKGKYVELRCDPISGHTALYWYRQSLGQGPEFLIYFQGTGAADDSGLPNDRFFAVRPEGSVSTLKIQRTERGDSAVYLCASSPRGSSGANVLTFGAGSRLTVL.

V and J are TRBV28 and TRBJ2-1; no definite D call. V was pared by 2 bases and J by 8 bases, with 7 bases between. The CDR3 runs to 12 residues. Germline loops: CDR1 MDHEN, CDR2 SYDVKM. The CDR3 protein is CASSLTQDEQFF. The CDR3 nucleotides read TGTGCCAGCAGTTTAACCCAGGATGAGCAGTTCTTC. The variable domain in full, completed from reference TRBV28 and TRBJ2-1, reads DVKVTQSSRYLVKRTGEKVFLECVQDMDHENMFWYRQDPGLGLRLIYFSYDVKMKEKGDIPEGYSVSREKKERFSLILESASTNQTSMYLCASSLTQDEQFFGPGTRLTVL.

The rearrangement uses TRBV4-1 and TRBJ1-5; TRBD1 matches at 10 bases. The CDR3 has 16 amino acids. The V and J ends lost 3 bases and 5 bases, in that order; junction bases with no gene match: 7. CDR1 and CDR2 (germline): MGHRA, YSYEKL. Here the CDR3 reads CASSHLDRGQDQPQHF. In nucleotides, the CDR3 is TGCGCCAGCAGCCACCTTGACAGGGGGCAGGATCAGCCCCAGCATTTT.

The rearrangement uses TRBV9 and TRBJ1-1; D possibly corresponds to TRBD1 (6 bases). Germline V gene lookup returns CDR1 SGDLS and CDR2 YYNGEE. CDR3 size: 15 residues. V was pared by 4 bases and J by 0 bases, with 13 bases between. The CDR3 sequence is CASSPRGGLNTEAFF. Here the CDR3 DNA reads TGTGCCAGCAGCCCGAGGGGGGGGCTGAACACTGAAGCTTTCTTT. The entire variable domain, with the rest obtained from reference TRBV9 and TRBJ1-1, is as follows: DSGVTQTPKHLITATGQRVTLRCSPRSGDLSVYWYQQSLDQGLQFLIQYYNGEERAKGNILERFSAQQFPDLHSELNLSSLELGDSALYFCASSPRGGLNTEAFFGQGTRLTVV.

The CDR3 spells CASSERADYGYTF. The DNA of the CDR3 is TGCGCCAGCAGTGAGCGGGCAGACTATGGCTACACCTTC. V usage is TRBV10-1 and J usage is TRBJ1-2, with D unclear. The CDR3 totals 13 residues. Trimming took 2 bases from V and 3 from J, leaving 7 bases between them. Germline assignment: CDR1 WNHNN and CDR2 SYGVQD (reference sequence).

The CDR3 nucleotides read TGTGCCAGTAGTCCGTCGTGGGGGGCTTATGGCTACACCTTC. This sequence encodes CASSPSWGAYGYTF. The V gene is TRBV19, the J gene TRBJ1-2; a weak D match, TRBD1 (6 bases). This CDR3 contains 14 residues. In germline, CDR1 is LNHDA, CDR2 SQIVND (reference sequence). Trimming stripped 5 bases from V and 5 bases from J, with 15 bases between.

The genes are TRBV6-4 and TRBJ1-1, with 10 bases identical to TRBD1. CDR3 length equals 14 residues. Germline values: CDR1 MRHNA, CDR2 SNTAGT. The J segment lost 3 bases and the V segment lost 6 bases, leaving 4 bases of the junction unmatched. The CDR3 DNA is TGTGCCAGCAGGGACAGGGGGAAAGACACTGAAGCTTTCTTT. Residues: CASRDRGKDTEAFF.

The chain recombines TRBV7-2 with TRBJ2-3; 11 bases align to TRBD2. The V gene's germline CDR1 is SGHTA and CDR2 FQGNSA. CDR3 length equals 16 residues. J was trimmed by 1 base and V by 5 bases; bases with no gene match: 5. CDR3 in amino acids: CASSKRLAGRTDTQYF. DNA for the CDR3: TGTGCCAGCAGCAAACGACTAGCGGGGCGCACAGATACGCAGTATTTT.

The chain couples TRBV5-1 to TRBJ1-1, with 7 bases identical to TRBD1. V shed 4 bases, J shed 4 bases, and the junction held 10 bases outside the gene matches. The CDR3 is 15 residues long. Germline V CDR1 and CDR2: SGHRS, YFSETQ. This CDR3 is CASSKTGDITTEAFF. The CDR3 bases are TGCGCCAGCAGCAAAACAGGGGACATAACCACTGAAGCTTTCTTT.